The rows below give T cell receptor beta chains drawn from one sample of a study of cytomegalovirus exposure and HLA in healthy donors. The table came from immunoSEQ multiplex PCR; TCRdb's copy has only in-frame clones and leaves some out. The sample has some 130,000 clones, about 70% seen once. The sequenced sample was PBMCs. These receptors were collected from a middle-aged man in good health and CMV-seronegative. Each CDR3 is given with its conserved first and last residue. Each record gives: J gene, D gene, clone size, V gene, CDR3 DNA, CDR3 protein. The D gene is left open where the match is weak. Size is stated for part of the rows, as once, few or many counts, or as a class when the clone is expanded.

>TRBJ1-1|-|-|TRBV5-4
TGTGCCAGCAGTAGTAGTGTGAACACTGAAGCTTTCTTT
CASSSSVNTEAFF
>TRBJ1-3|-|-|TRBV4-1
TGCGCCAGCAGCCGCGGCGGGGATGCAAACACCATATATTTT
CASSRGGDANTIYF
>TRBJ1-3|-|-|TRBV30
TGTGCCTGGAGTGCACCCCCAGGGTTTGGAAACACCATATATTTT
CAWSAPPGFGNTIYF
>TRBJ1-1|TRBD1|-|TRBV19
TGTGCCAGTAGCGAGGGGGCGCACACTGAAGCTTTCTTT
CASSEGAHTEAFF
>TRBJ1-1|-|-|TRBV15
TGTGCCACCAGCAGGACAGCTGAAGCTTTCTTT
CATSRTAEAFF
>TRBJ2-1|TRBD2|-|TRBV6-6
TGTGCCAGCTTGCCCGCTAGCGGGAGATACAATGAGCAGTTCTTC
CASLPASGRYNEQFF
>TRBJ2-3|TRBD2|-|TRBV4-2
TGTGCCAGCAGCCCTAAACGCCCTAGCGGGGGGAGCACAGATACGCAGTATTTT
CASSPKRPSGGSTDTQYF
>TRBJ2-3|-|-|TRBV5-1
TGCGCCAGCAGCCTTGGACAGTACACAGATACGCAGTATTTT
CASSLGQYTDTQYF
>TRBJ2-6|-|-|TRBV9
TGTGCCAGCAGCACCTACTCTGGGGCCAACGTCCTGACTTTC
CASSTYSGANVLTF
>TRBJ1-1|-|-|TRBV7-2
TGTGCCAGCAGCTTTAACAGGGAGGGGACTGAAGCTTTCTTT
CASSFNREGTEAFF
>TRBJ1-1|-|-|TRBV11-3
TGTGCCAGCAGCTCCGTCACAGGAGCTGAAGCTTTCTTT
CASSSVTGAEAFF
>TRBJ1-5|-|-|TRBV5-6
TGTGCCAGCAGCTTGTGGTATCAGGGAAGCAATCAGCCCCAGCATTTT
CASSLWYQGSNQPQHF
>TRBJ2-1|TRBD2|-|TRBV5-1
TGCGCCAGCAGCCCGACTAGCGCCTCCTACAATGAGCAGTTCTTC
CASSPTSASYNEQFF
>TRBJ2-1|TRBD1|-|TRBV2
TGTGCCAGCAGGGGTCAGGGGACAGGGGGGGGGCATGAGCAGTTCTTC
CASRGQGTGGGHEQFF
>TRBJ1-2|-|-|TRBV28
TGTGCCAGCAGTTTAACGGGTAATGGCTACACCTTC
CASSLTGNGYTF
>TRBJ2-2|-|-|TRBV19
TGTGCCAGTAGTCTTGATCGGAGAACCGGGGAGCTGTTTTTT
CASSLDRRTGELFF
>TRBJ2-4|-|-|TRBV2
TGTGCCAGCAAAGGGACATCCATAGCCAAAAACATTCAGTACTTC
CASKGTSIAKNIQYF
>TRBJ2-7|TRBD2|-|TRBV10-1
TGCGCCAGCACCCTACTAGCGCCCGGGCCCCCCTACGAGCAGTACTTC
CASTLLAPGPPYEQYF
>TRBJ1-3|TRBD1|-|TRBV9
TGTGCCAGCAGCCGAAGGGACAGGGTATCCGGAAACACCATATATTTT
CASSRRDRVSGNTIYF
>TRBJ2-7|TRBD1|once|TRBV5-1
TGCGCCAGCAGCCTGGACAGGGTAACTTACGAGCAGTACTTC
CASSLDRVTYEQYF
>TRBJ1-5|TRBD1|-|TRBV28
TGTGCCAGCAGTTCCCGACAGGGGGAGCCCCAGCATTTT
CASSSRQGEPQHF
>TRBJ2-1|-|-|TRBV5-6
TGTGCCAGCAGCTGGGGGGACAGTTACAATGAGCAGTTCTTC
CASSWGDSYNEQFF
>TRBJ2-2|-|-|TRBV5-6
TGTGCCAGCAGCTTCAGGAACACCGGGGAGCTGTTTTTT
CASSFRNTGELFF
>TRBJ2-2|TRBD2|-|TRBV9
TGTGCCAGCAGCGTAGCGGGAGGGGCGGGCACCGGGGAGCTGTTTTTT
CASSVAGGAGTGELFF
>TRBJ2-7|-|-|TRBV7-9
TGTGCCAGCAGCTTAGTCGGCTCGGGAGACGAGCAGTACTTC
CASSLVGSGDEQYF
>TRBJ2-7|-|-|TRBV11-3
TGTGCCAGCAGGACGTACGGTCAGGGCTCCTACGAGCAGTACTTC
CASRTYGQGSYEQYF
>TRBJ2-7|TRBD2|-|TRBV2
TGTGCCAGCAGTGAACAGACTAGCGGGGGGGCAAGGAGTAAGTTC
CASSEQTSGGARSKF
>TRBJ2-7|-|-|TRBV29-1
TGCAGCGTAGGAACAGAGTACGAGCAGTACTTC
CSVGTEYEQYF
>TRBJ1-5|-|-|TRBV6-1
TGTGCCAGCAGTGAAGAGCGAGTTTTAGCGAACCAGCCCCAGCATTTT
CASSEERVLANQPQHF
>TRBJ1-5|-|-|TRBV19
TGTGCCAGTAGTATGAGTTGGGGACACAATCAGCCCCAGCATTTT
CASSMSWGHNQPQHF
>TRBJ1-5|-|-|TRBV19
TGTGCCAGTAGTATAACGGCCGCGGGGGCGAATCAGCCCCAGCATTTT
CASSITAAGANQPQHF
>TRBJ2-7|-|-|TRBV29-1
TGCAGCGTTGAAGCATTTTCGTCAGGGCACCTCACCTACGAGCAGTACTTC
CSVEAFSSGHLTYEQYF
>TRBJ1-5|-|-|TRBV19
TGTGCCAGTAGTGCAGGGGCCAGCAATCAGCCCCAGCATTTT
CASSAGASNQPQHF
>TRBJ2-1|-|-|TRBV11-2
TGTGCCAGCAGCTTAGTTGGCGGCAATGAGCAGTTCTTC
CASSLVGGNEQFF
>TRBJ2-5|-|-|TRBV18
TGTGCCAGCTCGCCAAGGGGGGAGACCCAGTACTTC
CASSPRGETQYF
>TRBJ2-7|-|-|TRBV4-1
TGCGCCAGCAGCCAAGAATGGAGGGACCTCTACGAGCAGTACTTC
CASSQEWRDLYEQYF
>TRBJ2-1|-|-|TRBV28
TGTGCCAGCAGTTTGGGCACAGCGGGTGAGCAGTTCTTC
CASSLGTAGEQFF
>TRBJ2-1|TRBD2|-|TRBV4-3
TGCGCCAGCAGCCAAGATGGAGGACTAGCGGGAGAAGGGCCCTACAATGAGCAGTTCTTC
CASSQDGGLAGEGPYNEQFF
>TRBJ2-1|TRBD1|-|TRBV9
TGTGCCAGCAGGCCAGGGGACAGCACCTACAATGAGCAGTTCTTC
CASRPGDSTYNEQFF
>TRBJ1-5|TRBD1|-|TRBV10-3
TGTGCCACAACCGGACAGGGGGCTTCGAGCAATCAGCCCCAGCATTTT
CATTGQGASSNQPQHF